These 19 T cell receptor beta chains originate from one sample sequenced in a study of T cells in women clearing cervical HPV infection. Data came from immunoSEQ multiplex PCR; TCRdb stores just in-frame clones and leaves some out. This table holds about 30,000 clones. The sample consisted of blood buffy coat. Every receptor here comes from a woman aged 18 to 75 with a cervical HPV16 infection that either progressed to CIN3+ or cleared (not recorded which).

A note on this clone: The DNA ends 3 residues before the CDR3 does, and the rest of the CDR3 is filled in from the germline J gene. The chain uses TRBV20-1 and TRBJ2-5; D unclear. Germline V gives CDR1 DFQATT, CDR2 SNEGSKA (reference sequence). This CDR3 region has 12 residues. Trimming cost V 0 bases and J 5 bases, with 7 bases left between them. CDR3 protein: CSARDQSETQYF. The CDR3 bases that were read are TGCAGTGCTAGAGATCAGTCGGAGACC.

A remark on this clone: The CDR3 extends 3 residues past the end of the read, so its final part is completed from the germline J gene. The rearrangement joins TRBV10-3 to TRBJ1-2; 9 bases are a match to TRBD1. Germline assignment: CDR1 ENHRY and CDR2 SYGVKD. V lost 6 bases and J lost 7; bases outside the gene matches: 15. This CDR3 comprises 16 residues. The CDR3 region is CAIRNNTGGGRRGYTF. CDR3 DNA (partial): TGTGCCATCAGAAATAACACAGGGGGCGGCCGCCGTGGC.

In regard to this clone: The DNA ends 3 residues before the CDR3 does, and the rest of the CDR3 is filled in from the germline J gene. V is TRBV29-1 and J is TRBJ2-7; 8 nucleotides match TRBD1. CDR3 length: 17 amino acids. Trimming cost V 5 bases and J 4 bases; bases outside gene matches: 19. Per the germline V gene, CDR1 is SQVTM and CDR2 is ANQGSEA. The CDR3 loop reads CSVTIATGARRVYEQYF. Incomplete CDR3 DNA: TGCAGCGTTACAATAGCGACAGGGGCCCGGCGGGTGTACGAG.

CDR3 amino acids: CASSMDGGWNQPQHF. The part of the CDR3 DNA that was read is TGTGCCAGTAGTATGGATGGGGGGTGGAATCAGCCC. The chain uses TRBV19 and TRBJ1-5, with TRBD1 as a possible D gene (5 bases). The CDR3 goes on 3 residues after the read ends, and that part is filled in from the germline J gene. CDR1 and CDR2 from the germline V gene are LNHDA and SQIVND (reference sequence). Trimming removed 3 bases from V and 4 bases from J, with 13 bases in between. The length of the CDR3 is 15 residues. Complete variable domain (other parts from reference TRBV19 and TRBJ1-5): DGGITQSPKYLFRKEGQNVTLSCEQNLNHDAMYWYRQDPGQGLRLIYYSQIVNDFQKGDIAEGYSVSREKKESFPLTVTSAQKNPTAFYLCASSMDGGWNQPQHFGDGTRLSIL.

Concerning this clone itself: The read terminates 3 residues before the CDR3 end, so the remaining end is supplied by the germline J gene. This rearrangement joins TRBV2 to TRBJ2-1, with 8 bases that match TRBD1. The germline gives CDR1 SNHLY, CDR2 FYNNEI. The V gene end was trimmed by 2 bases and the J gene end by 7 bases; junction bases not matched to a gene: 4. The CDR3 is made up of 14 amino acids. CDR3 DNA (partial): TGTGCCAGCAGTGAAAGGACAGGGACTAATGAG. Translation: CASSERTGTNE. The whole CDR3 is CASSERTGTNEQFF.

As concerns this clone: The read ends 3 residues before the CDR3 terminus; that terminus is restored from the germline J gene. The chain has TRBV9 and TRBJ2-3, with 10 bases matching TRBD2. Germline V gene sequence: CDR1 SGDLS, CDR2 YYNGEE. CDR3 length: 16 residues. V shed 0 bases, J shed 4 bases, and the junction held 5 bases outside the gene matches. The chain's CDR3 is CASSVGASGGSDTQYF. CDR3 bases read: TGTGCCAGCAGCGTAGGTGCTAGCGGGGGTTCAGATACG.

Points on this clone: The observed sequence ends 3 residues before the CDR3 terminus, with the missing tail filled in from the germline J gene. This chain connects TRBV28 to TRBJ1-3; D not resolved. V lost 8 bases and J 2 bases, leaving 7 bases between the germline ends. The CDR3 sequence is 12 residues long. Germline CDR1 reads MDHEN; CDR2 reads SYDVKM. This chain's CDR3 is CASGRTGNTIYF. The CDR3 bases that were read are TGTGCCAGCGGGCGAACTGGAAACACC.

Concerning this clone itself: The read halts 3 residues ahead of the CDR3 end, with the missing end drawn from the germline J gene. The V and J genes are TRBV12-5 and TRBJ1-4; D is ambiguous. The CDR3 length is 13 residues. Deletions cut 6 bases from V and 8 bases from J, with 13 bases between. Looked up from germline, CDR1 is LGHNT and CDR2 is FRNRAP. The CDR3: CASGSDMREKLFF. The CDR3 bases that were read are TGTGCTAGTGGCTCCGATATGAGGGAAAAA.

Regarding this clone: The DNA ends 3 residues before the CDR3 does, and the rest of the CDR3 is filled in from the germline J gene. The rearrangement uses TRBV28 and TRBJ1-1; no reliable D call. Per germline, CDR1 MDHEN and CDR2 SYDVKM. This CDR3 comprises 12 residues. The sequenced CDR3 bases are TGTGCCAGCAGTTTCGTGAAGCAAGTG. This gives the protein CASSFVKQV. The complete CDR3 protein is CASSFVKQVAFF.

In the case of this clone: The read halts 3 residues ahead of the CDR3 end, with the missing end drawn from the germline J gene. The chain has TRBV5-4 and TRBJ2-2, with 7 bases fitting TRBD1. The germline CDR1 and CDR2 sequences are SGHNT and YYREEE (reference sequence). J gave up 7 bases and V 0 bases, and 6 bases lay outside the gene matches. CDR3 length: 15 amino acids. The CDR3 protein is CASSLGTGVSGELFF. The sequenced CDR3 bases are TGTGCCAGCAGCTTGGGAACAGGGGTGAGCGGGGAG.

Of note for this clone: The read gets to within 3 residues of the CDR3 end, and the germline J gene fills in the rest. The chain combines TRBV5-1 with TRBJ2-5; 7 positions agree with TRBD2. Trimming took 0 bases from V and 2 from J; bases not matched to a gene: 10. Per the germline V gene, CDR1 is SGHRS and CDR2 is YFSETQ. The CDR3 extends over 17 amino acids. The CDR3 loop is CASSLALAVTVQETQYF. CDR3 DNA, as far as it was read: TGCGCCAGCAGCTTGGCCCTAGCGGTAACAGTACAAGAGACC.

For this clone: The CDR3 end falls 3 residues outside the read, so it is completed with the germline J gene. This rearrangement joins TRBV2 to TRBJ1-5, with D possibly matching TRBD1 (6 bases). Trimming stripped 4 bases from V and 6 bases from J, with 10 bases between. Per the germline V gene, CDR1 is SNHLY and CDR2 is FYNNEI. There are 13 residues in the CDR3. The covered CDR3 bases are TGTGCCAGCAGTGGACAGGAGGGTCAGCCC. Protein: CASSGQEGQP. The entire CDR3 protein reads CASSGQEGQPQHF. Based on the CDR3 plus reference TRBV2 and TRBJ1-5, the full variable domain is EPEVTQTPSHQVTQMGQEVILRCVPISNHLYFYWYRQILGQKVEFLVSFYNNEISEKSEIFDDQFSVERPDGSNFTLKIRSTKLEDSAMYFCASSGQEGQPQHFGDGTRLSIL.

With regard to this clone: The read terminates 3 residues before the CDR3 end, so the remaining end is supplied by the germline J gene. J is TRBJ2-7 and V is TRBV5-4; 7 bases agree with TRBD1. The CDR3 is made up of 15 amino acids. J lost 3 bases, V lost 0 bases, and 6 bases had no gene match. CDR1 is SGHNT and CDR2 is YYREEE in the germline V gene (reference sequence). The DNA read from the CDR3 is TGTGCCAGCAGCTTGGATGGGACAGCGTACTACGAG. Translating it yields CASSLDGTAYYE. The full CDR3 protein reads CASSLDGTAYYEQYF.

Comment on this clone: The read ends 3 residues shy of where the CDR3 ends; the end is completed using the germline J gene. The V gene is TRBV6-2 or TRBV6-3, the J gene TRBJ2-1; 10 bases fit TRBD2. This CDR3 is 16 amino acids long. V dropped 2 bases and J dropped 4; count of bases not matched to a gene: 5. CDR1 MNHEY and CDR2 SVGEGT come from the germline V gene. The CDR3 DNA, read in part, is TGTGCCAGCAGTTACCATCTAGCGGGGGATTACAATGAG. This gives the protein CASSYHLAGDYNE. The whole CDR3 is CASSYHLAGDYNEQFF.

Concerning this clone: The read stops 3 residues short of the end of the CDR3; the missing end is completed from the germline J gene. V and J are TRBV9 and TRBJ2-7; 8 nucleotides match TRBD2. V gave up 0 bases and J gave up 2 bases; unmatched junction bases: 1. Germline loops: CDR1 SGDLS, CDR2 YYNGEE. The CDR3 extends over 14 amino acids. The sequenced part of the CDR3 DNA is TGTGCCAGCAGCGTAGGCGGGGGGACCTACGAG. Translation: CASSVGGGTYE. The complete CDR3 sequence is CASSVGGGTYEQYF.

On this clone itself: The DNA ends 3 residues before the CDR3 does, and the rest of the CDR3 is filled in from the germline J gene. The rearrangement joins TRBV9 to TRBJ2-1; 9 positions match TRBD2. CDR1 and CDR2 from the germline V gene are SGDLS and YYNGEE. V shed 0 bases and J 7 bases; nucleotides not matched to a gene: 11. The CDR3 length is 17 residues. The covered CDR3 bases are TGTGCCAGCAGCGTAGGCCCCGGCGGGGGGGCCCTAAATGAG. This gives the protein CASSVGPGGGALNE. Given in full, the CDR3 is CASSVGPGGGALNEQFF.

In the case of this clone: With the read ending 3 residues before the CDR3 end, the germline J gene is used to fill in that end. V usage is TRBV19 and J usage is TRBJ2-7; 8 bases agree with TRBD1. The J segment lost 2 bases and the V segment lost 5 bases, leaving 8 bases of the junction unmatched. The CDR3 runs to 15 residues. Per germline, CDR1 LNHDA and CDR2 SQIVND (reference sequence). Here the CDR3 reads CASSPIGTGAYEQYF. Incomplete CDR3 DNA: TGTGCCAGTAGTCCCATAGGGACAGGAGCCTACGAG.

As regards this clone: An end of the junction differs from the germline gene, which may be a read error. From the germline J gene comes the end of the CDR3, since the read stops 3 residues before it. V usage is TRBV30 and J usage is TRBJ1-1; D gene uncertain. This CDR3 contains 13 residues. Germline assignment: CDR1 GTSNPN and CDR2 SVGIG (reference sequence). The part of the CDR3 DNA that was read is TGTGCCCGGAGTGTAAGCGTCGGAACTGAA. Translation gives CARSVSVGTE. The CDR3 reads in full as CARSVSVGTEAFF.

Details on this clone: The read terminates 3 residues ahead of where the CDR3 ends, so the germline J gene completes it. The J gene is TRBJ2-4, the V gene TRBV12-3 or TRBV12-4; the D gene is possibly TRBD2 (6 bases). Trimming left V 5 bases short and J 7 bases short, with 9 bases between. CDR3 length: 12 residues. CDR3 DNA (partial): TGTGCCAGCAGTCCCGCGGGGAACATT. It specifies CASSPAGNI. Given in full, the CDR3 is CASSPAGNIQYF.